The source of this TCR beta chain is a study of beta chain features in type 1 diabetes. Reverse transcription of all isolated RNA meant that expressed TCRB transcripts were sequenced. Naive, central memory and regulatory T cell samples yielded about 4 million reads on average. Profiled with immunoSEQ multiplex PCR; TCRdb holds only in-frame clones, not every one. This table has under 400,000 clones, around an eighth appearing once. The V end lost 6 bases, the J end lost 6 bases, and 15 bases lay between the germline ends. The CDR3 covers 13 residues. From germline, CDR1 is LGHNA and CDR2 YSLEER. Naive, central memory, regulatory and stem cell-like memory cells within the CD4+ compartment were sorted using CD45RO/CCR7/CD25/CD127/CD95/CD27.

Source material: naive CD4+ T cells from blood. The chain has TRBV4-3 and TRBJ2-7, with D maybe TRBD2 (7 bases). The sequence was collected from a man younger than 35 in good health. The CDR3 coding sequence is TGCGCCAGCAGTCGGAGGGGGGGAAGCGAGCAGTACTTC. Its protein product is CASSRRGGSEQYF.